This TCR beta chain was sequenced in a study of CD8+CD57+ T cells in acquired aplastic anemia. Study summary: Each DNA sample taken from sorted CD4+ and CD8+ cells came to around 3.4 ug on average. The study obtained about 10.8 million reads on average for CD4+ cells from healthy donors. General observations from the study: Shared by patients and controls, 25 to 35 CD8+ CDR3s were abundant in patients.

Concerning this clonotype itself: Antigen unknown.

Genomic DNA, serving as template, underwent TCR beta VDJ and CDR3 profiling. TCRdb reprocessed the reads via MiXCR and lists one record per CDR3 protein. The repertoire holds 150,000 to 200,000 distinct CDR3 sequences, with approximately 45% as singletons. This receptor was taken from a human donor in good health. The sequencing sample was made of sorted CD4+, CD8+, or CD8+CD57+ T cells (not recorded which) from PBMCs.

The CDR3 sequence is CASSPAGAVDTQYF. In nucleotides, the CDR3 is TGCGCCAGCAGCCCCGCAGGGGCGGTAGATACGCAGTATTTT. The chain couples TRBV5-1 to TRBJ2-3; TRBD1 is a possible D gene (6 bases). This CDR3 is 14 amino acids long. CDR1 and CDR2 (germline): SGHRS, YFSETQ. The ends were cut back, 4 bases at V and 5 bases at J, with 14 bases in the middle.